The present T cell receptor (beta chain) was sequenced within a study of OX40 agonist ivuxolimab in advanced cancers. Looking at the study overall: Averaging 60 years in age, with a range of roughly 23 to 80, the cohort was about 85% male. Partial responses occurred in Three dose-escalation patients, one with hepatocellular carcinoma and two with cutaneous melanoma.

The CDR3 runs 13 residues. Per germline, CDR1 MNHNS and CDR2 SASEGT. The germline V and J ends were trimmed by 3 bases and 9 bases, with 14 bases remaining between them. Generated by immunoSEQ multiplex PCR, the TCRdb table keeps only in-frame clones and is missing some. The sample includes about 68,000 clones, about 83% of them seen just once. This chain joins TRBV6-1 and TRBJ1-2; possibly TRBD1 for D (5 bases). The source is an adult with an advanced solid tumor such as melanoma, head and neck, liver or kidney cancer. Specimen: CD4+ or CD8+ T cells sorted from blood, collected in a trial of the OX40 agonist ivuxolimab. As DNA, the CDR3 is TGTGCCAGCAGTGAGTCAGGGACCCCTCGCTACACCTTC. It yields the protein CASSESGTPRYTF.